The rows below give T cell receptor beta chains drawn from one sample of a study of blood T cell repertoires in COVID-19. Profiled with immunoSEQ multiplex PCR; TCRdb holds only in-frame clones, not every one. Among 200,000 to 250,000 clones, 84% were seen once, and the ten largest hold 7.8%. The sequencing sample was made of peripheral blood. Every receptor here comes from an elderly woman with COVID-19, enrolled during active disease. The CDR3 runs from the conserved cysteine through the conserved F or W. A D gene is named only where the DNA matches it firmly. Where a row states a size, it is once, few, many or the class of an expanded clone; other rows omit it.

V: TRBV24-1
size: few
D: TRBD2
J: TRBJ2-3
DNA: TGTGCCACCAGTGAAGGTGGGGCTCTAGCGGGGTACTCAGATACGCAGTATTTT
CDR3: CATSEGGALAGYSDTQYF

V: TRBV2
size: .
D: TRBD2
J: TRBJ2-7
DNA: TGTGCCATCAGGACTAGCCCTCTTGTGCAGTACTTC
CDR3: CAIRTSPLVQYF

V: TRBV6-1
size: .
D: .
J: TRBJ2-3
DNA: TGTGCCAGCAGTTCCAAAGATACGCAGTATTTT
CDR3: CASSSKDTQYF

V: TRBV5-1
size: once
D: .
J: TRBJ1-2
DNA: TGCGCCAGCAGAAGAGATTCTAACTATGGCTACACCTTC
CDR3: CASRRDSNYGYTF

V: TRBV10-3
size: .
D: TRBD1
J: TRBJ1-4
DNA: TGTGCCACCCACCCTAATCCGGGACAGGGGGATGAAAAACTGTTTTTT
CDR3: CATHPNPGQGDEKLFF

V: TRBV2
size: .
D: TRBD1
J: TRBJ1-2
DNA: TGTGCCAGCAGAAGTACCGGGACAGGGTTTGGCTACACCTTC
CDR3: CASRSTGTGFGYTF

V: TRBV7-9
size: .
D: TRBD1
J: TRBJ1-2
DNA: TGTGCCACGGGACAGGCTCATGGCTACACCTTC
CDR3: CATGQAHGYTF

V: TRBV7-8
size: .
D: .
J: TRBJ1-1
DNA: TGTGCCAGCAGCTTCCCCGGGTTAAACACTGAAGCTTTCTTT
CDR3: CASSFPGLNTEAFF

V: TRBV7-7
size: .
D: .
J: TRBJ2-1
DNA: TGTGCTAGCAGCTTAGGCCAAGTAGCTTACAATGAGCAGTTCTTC
CDR3: CASSLGQVAYNEQFF

V: TRBV7-8
size: .
D: TRBD2
J: TRBJ2-2
DNA: TGTGCCAGCAGCTTAGTGGGGACTATCACCGGGGAGCTGTTTTTT
CDR3: CASSLVGTITGELFF

V: TRBV28
size: once
D: TRBD1
J: TRBJ2-1
DNA: TGTGCCAGCAGTTTAGACAGGGAGAGTGTGCAGTTCTTC
CDR3: CASSLDRESVQFF

V: TRBV5-6
size: .
D: TRBD1
J: TRBJ2-5
DNA: TGTGCCAGCAGCTTCAACAGGGGAGAGACCCAGTACTTC
CDR3: CASSFNRGETQYF

V: TRBV6-1
size: .
D: .
J: TRBJ2-5
DNA: TGTGCCAGCAGTGAAGTGGGCGAGACCCAGTACTTC
CDR3: CASSEVGETQYF

V: TRBV7-3
size: .
D: TRBD2
J: TRBJ2-7
DNA: TGTGCCAGCAGCTTTGGGGGGGTGAACGGCGACGAGCAGTACTTC
CDR3: CASSFGGVNGDEQYF

V: TRBV5-5
size: .
D: .
J: TRBJ1-4
DNA: TGTGCCAGCAGCTTGGGCGGCTTATTGGAAAAACTGTTTTTT
CDR3: CASSLGGLLEKLFF

V: TRBV28
size: .
D: TRBD1
J: TRBJ1-2
DNA: TGTGCCAGCAGTGGCCAAAACCGGGACAGGGGTAAGGACTATGGCTACACCTTC
CDR3: CASSGQNRDRGKDYGYTF

V: TRBV5-4
size: .
D: .
J: TRBJ2-7
DNA: TGTGCCAGCAGCTTGGCCGGGACTTTTTCCTACGAGCAGTACTTC
CDR3: CASSLAGTFSYEQYF

V: TRBV5-1
size: .
D: TRBD1
J: TRBJ1-2
DNA: TGCGCCAGCAGCAACGGACAGGGGAGCTATGGCTACACCTTC
CDR3: CASSNGQGSYGYTF

V: TRBV18
size: .
D: TRBD2
J: TRBJ2-4
DNA: TGTGCCAGCTCACCTGAGATGGCGGGAGGAAACATTCAGTACTTC
CDR3: CASSPEMAGGNIQYF

V: TRBV5-1
size: .
D: TRBD1
J: TRBJ1-1
DNA: TGCGCCAGCAGCTTTCAAGACAGGGGAGTGGTTGGCGAAGCTTTCTTT
CDR3: CASSFQDRGVVGEAFF

V: TRBV5-1
size: .
D: TRBD1
J: TRBJ1-2
DNA: TGCGCCAGCAGCGGGGGACAGGGGGCAGACTATGGCTACACCTTC
CDR3: CASSGGQGADYGYTF

V: TRBV24-1
size: few
D: .
J: TRBJ1-6
DNA: TGTGCCACAAACACCCCAGGGGATTCACCCCTCCACTTT
CDR3: CATNTPGDSPLHF

V: TRBV7-2
size: .
D: .
J: TRBJ1-2
DNA: TGTGCCAGCAGCTTAGGCCAGGGGTATGGCTACACCTTC
CDR3: CASSLGQGYGYTF

V: TRBV29-1
size: once
D: .
J: TRBJ1-1
DNA: TGCAGCGTTACGCGGGATCTCAACACTGAAGCTTTCTTT
CDR3: CSVTRDLNTEAFF

V: TRBV11-2
size: .
D: .
J: TRBJ2-6
DNA: TGTGCCAGCAGCTTACGAGGTCCAGGGGCCAACGTCCTGACTTTC
CDR3: CASSLRGPGANVLTF

V: TRBV5-1
size: .
D: TRBD2
J: TRBJ2-7
DNA: TGCGCCAGCACCCGGGAGGACCCATCCTACGAGCAGTACTTC
CDR3: CASTREDPSYEQYF

V: TRBV7-2
size: few
D: .
J: TRBJ1-4
DNA: TGTGCCAGCAGCTTAGCGCTCTGGGGCAGGGATGAAAAACTGTTTTTT
CDR3: CASSLALWGRDEKLFF

V: TRBV5-4
size: few
D: TRBD1
J: TRBJ2-5
DNA: TGTGCCAGCAGCGGTGGGGACAGTCGGGAGACCCAGTACTTC
CDR3: CASSGGDSRETQYF

V: TRBV5-4
size: .
D: .
J: TRBJ2-5
DNA: TGTGCCAGCAGCTTGAGGGGTGGGGCGGAGACCCAGTACTTC
CDR3: CASSLRGGAETQYF

V: TRBV5-6
size: .
D: TRBD2
J: TRBJ2-1
DNA: TGTGCCAGCAGCTTGGGCGGGAGAGATGAGCAGTTCTTC
CDR3: CASSLGGRDEQFF

V: TRBV6-6
size: .
D: TRBD1
J: TRBJ1-5
DNA: TGTGCCAGCAGTTCCGACAGGGGGCCCAATCAGCCCCAGCATTTT
CDR3: CASSSDRGPNQPQHF

V: TRBV9
size: few
D: TRBD2
J: TRBJ2-2
DNA: TGTGCCAGCAGCGCCCGTAGCGGGGGGGCCACCGGGGAGCTGTTTTTT
CDR3: CASSARSGGATGELFF

V: TRBV9
size: .
D: .
J: TRBJ1-1
DNA: TGTGCCAGCAGCCCCCCCCGTGGCAACACTGAAGCTTTCTTT
CDR3: CASSPPRGNTEAFF

V: TRBV27
size: once
D: .
J: TRBJ2-7
DNA: TGTGCCAGCAGTTTCTCTGCCGGCGAGCAGTACTTC
CDR3: CASSFSAGEQYF

V: TRBV15
size: .
D: TRBD2
J: TRBJ2-7
DNA: TGTGCCACCAGCAGAGTGGCGGGGGATACCTACGAGCAGTACTTC
CDR3: CATSRVAGDTYEQYF

V: TRBV14
size: once
D: .
J: TRBJ2-5
DNA: TGTGCCAGCAGCCCAGAGGGGAGCGAGACCCAGTACTTC
CDR3: CASSPEGSETQYF

V: TRBV5-1
size: .
D: .
J: TRBJ1-1
DNA: TGCGCCAGCAGACTGTCGGTGTCGGGGGTGAACACTGAAGCTTTCTTT
CDR3: CASRLSVSGVNTEAFF

V: TRBV27
size: .
D: TRBD1
J: TRBJ1-6
DNA: TGTGCCAGCAGTTTAACCCGGGACAGCAATTCACCCCTCCACTTT
CDR3: CASSLTRDSNSPLHF

V: TRBV6-5
size: .
D: TRBD1
J: TRBJ1-5
DNA: TGTGCCAGCAGTCACAGGGGGAATAGCAATCAGCCCCAGCATTTT
CDR3: CASSHRGNSNQPQHF

V: TRBV23-1
size: .
D: .
J: TRBJ1-1
DNA: TGCGCCAGCAGTCAACGTTCGGGAGCGCCCTGGAACACTGAAGCTTTCTTT
CDR3: CASSQRSGAPWNTEAFF

V: TRBV11-2
size: .
D: TRBD1
J: TRBJ2-7
DNA: TGTGCCAGCAGCTTAGTTACGGGGTTTTGGCAGGGGGCAAGGTACGAGCAGTACTTC
CDR3: CASSLVTGFWQGARYEQYF

V: TRBV5-1
size: .
D: .
J: TRBJ2-3
DNA: TGCGCCAGCAGCTTGGTACAGCCCGGGGGTACAGATACGCAGTATTTT
CDR3: CASSLVQPGGTDTQYF